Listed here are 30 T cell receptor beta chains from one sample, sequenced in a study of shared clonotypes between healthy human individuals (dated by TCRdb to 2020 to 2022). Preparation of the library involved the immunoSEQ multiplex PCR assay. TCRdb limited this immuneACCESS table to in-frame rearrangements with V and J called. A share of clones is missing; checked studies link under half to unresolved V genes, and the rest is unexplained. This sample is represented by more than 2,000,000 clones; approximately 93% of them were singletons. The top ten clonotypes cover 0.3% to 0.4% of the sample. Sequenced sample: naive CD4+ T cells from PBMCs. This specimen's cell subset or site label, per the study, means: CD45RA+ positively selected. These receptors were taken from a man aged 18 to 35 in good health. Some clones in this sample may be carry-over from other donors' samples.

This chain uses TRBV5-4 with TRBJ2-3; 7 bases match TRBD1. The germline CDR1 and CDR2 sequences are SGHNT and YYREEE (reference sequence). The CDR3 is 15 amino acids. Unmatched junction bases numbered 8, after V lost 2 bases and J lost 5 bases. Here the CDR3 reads CASSFPQTGRDTQYF. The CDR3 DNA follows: TGTGCCAGCAGCTTCCCTCAGACAGGGCGAGATACGCAGTATTTT.

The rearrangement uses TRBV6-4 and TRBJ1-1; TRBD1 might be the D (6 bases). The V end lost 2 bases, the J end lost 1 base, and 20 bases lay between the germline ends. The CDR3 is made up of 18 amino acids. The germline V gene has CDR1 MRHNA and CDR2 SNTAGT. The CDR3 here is CASSDETLGYRENTEAFF. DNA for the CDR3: TGTGCCAGCAGTGACGAGACATTGGGGTACAGGGAGAACACTGAAGCTTTCTTT.

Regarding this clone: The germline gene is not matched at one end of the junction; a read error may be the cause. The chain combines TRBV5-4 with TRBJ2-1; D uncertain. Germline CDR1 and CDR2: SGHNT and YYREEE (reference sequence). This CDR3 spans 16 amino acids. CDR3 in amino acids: CASSQEWTETYNEQFF. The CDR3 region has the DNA TGCGCCAGCAGCCAAGAATGGACGGAAACCTACAATGAGCAGTTCTTC.

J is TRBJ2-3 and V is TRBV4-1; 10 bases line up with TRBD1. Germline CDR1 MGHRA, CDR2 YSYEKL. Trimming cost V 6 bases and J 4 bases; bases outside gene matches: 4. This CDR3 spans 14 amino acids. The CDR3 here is CASRWDRGADTQYF. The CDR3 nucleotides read TGCGCCAGCAGGTGGGACAGGGGTGCAGATACGCAGTATTTT.

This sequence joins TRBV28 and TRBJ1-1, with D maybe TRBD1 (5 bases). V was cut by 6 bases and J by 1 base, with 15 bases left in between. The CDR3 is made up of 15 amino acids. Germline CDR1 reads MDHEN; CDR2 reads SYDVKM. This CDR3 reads CASSPPGLPNTEAFF. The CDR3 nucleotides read TGTGCCAGCAGCCCCCCGGGACTACCGAACACTGAAGCTTTCTTT.

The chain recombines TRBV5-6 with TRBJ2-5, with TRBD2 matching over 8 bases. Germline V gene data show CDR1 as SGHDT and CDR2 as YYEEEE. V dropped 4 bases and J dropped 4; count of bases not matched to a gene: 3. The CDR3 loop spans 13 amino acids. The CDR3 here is CASSPGLAETQYF. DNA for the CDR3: TGTGCCAGCAGCCCCGGACTAGCAGAGACCCAGTACTTC. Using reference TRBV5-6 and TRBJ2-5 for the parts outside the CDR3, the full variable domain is DAGVTQSPTHLIKTRGQQVTLRCSPKSGHDTVSWYQQALGQGPQFIFQYYEEEERQRGNFPDRFSGHQFPNYSSELNVNALLLGDSALYLCASSPGLAETQYFGPGTRLLVL.

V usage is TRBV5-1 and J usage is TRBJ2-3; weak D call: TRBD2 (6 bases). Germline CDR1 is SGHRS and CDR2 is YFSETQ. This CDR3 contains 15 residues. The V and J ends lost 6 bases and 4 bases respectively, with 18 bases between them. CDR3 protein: CASMWEVSRPDTQYF. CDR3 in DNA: TGCGCCAGCATGTGGGAGGTCAGCAGGCCAGATACGCAGTATTTT.

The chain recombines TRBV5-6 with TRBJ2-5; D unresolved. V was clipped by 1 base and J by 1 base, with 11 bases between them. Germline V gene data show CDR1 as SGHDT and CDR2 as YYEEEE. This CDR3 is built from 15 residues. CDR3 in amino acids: CASSLSLGAQETQYF. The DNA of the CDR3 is TGTGCCAGCAGCTTGTCCCTTGGAGCCCAAGAGACCCAGTACTTC.

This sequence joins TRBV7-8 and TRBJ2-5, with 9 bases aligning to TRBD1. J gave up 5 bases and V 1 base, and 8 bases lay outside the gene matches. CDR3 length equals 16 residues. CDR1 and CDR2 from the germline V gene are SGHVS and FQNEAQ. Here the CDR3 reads CASSLDGTGIEETQYF. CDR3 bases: TGTGCCAGCAGCTTAGACGGGACAGGGATTGAGGAGACCCAGTACTTC.

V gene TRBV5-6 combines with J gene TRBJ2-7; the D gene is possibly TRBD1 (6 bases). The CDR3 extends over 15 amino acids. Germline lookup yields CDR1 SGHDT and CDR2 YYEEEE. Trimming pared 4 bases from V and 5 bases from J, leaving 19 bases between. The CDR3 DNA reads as TGTGCCAGCAGCCAAATAACAGGGAGCTTGAACGAGCAGTACTTC. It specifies CASSQITGSLNEQYF.

The CDR3 loop is CASNRPPSWELFF. The DNA of the CDR3 is TGTGCCAGCAACAGGCCCCCATCATGGGAGCTGTTTTTT. The J gene is TRBJ2-2, the V gene TRBV28, with a tentative D call TRBD1 (5 bases). V dropped 7 bases and J dropped 9 bases, with 15 bases sitting between them. The CDR3 consists of 13 residues. The germline CDR1 and CDR2 sequences are MDHEN and SYDVKM.

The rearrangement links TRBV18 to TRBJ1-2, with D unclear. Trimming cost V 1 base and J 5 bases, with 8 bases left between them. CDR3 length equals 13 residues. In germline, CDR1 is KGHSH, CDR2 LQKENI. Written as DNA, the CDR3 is TGTGCCAGCTCACCACTGGACCAATATGGCTACACCTTC. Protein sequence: CASSPLDQYGYTF.

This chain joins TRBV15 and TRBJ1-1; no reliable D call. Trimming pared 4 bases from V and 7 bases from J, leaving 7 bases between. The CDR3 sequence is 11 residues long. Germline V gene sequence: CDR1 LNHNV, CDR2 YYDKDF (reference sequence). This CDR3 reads CATSTAFEAFF. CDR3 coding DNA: TGTGCCACCAGCACCGCGTTTGAAGCTTTCTTT. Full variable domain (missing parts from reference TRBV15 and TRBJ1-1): DAMVIQNPRYQVTQFGKPVTLSCSQTLNHNVMYWYQQKSSQAPKLLFHYYDKDFNNEADTPDNFQSRRPNTSFCFLDIRSPGLGDTAMYLCATSTAFEAFFGQGTRLTVV.

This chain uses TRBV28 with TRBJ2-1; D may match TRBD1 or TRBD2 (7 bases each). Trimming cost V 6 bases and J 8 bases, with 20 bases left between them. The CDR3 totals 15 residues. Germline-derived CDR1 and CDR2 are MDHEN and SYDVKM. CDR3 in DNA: TGTGCCAGCAGCCGAACTCGACAGGGAGGGGATGAGCAGTTCTTC. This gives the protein CASSRTRQGGDEQFF.

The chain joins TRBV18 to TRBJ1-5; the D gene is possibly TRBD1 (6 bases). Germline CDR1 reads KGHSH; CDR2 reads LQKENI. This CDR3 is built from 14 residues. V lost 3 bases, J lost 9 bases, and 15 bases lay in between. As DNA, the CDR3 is TGTGCCAGCTCACCGTCCGTCCCACAGGGGCCCCAGCATTTT. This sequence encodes CASSPSVPQGPQHF.

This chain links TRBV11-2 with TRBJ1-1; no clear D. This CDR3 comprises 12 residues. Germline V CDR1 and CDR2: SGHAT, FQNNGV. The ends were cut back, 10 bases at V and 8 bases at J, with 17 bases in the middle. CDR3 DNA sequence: TGTGCCACCTCACTAAACTCAGCAGAAGCTTTCTTT. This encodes CATSLNSAEAFF.

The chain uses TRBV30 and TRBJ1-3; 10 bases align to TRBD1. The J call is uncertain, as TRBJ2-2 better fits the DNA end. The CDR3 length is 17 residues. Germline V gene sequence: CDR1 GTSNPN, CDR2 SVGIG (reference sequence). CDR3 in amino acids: CAWSGTGASLDTGELFF. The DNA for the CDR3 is TGTGCCTGGAGCGGGACAGGGGCCTCGTTGGACACCGGGGAGCTGTTTTTT.

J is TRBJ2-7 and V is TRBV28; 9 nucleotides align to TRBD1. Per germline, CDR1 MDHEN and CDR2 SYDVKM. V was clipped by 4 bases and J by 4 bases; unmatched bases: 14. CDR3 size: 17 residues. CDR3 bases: TGTGCCAGCAGTTCGACCGTTGGACAGGGGTGGGTATACGAGCAGTACTTC. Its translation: CASSSTVGQGWVYEQYF.

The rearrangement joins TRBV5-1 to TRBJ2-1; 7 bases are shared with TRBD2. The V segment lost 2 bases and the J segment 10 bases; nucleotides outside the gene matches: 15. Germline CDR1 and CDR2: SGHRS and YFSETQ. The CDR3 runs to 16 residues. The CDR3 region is CASSFLTSAVGEEQFF. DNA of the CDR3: TGCGCCAGCAGCTTCCTCACTAGCGCCGTCGGAGAAGAGCAGTTCTTC.

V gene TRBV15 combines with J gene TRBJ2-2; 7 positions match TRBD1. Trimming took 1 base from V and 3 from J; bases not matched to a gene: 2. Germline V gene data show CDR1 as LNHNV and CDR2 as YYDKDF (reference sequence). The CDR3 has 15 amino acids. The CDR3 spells CATSRGDRYTGELFF. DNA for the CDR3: TGTGCCACCAGCAGAGGGGACAGATACACCGGGGAGCTGTTTTTT.

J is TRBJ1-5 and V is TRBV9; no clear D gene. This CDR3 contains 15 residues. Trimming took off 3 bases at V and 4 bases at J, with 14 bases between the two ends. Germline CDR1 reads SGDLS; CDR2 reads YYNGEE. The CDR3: CASSAAGSKNQPQHF. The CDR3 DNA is TGTGCCAGCAGCGCAGCAGGAAGCAAAAATCAGCCCCAGCATTTT.

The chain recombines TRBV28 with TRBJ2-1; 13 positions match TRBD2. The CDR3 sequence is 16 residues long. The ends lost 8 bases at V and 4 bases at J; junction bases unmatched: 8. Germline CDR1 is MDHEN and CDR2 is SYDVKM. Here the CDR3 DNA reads TGTGCCAGCCGTCGAGGGACTAGCGGGGCATACAATGAGCAGTTCTTC. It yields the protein CASRRGTSGAYNEQFF.

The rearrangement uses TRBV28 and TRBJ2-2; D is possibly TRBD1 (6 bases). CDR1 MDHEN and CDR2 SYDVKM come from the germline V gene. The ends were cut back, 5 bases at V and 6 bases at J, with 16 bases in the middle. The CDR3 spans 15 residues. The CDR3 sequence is CASSPRTVGPGELFF. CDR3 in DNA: TGTGCCAGCAGTCCCCGGACAGTCGGACCCGGGGAGCTGTTTTTT. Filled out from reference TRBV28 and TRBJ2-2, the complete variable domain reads DVKVTQSSRYLVKRTGEKVFLECVQDMDHENMFWYRQDPGLGLRLIYFSYDVKMKEKGDIPEGYSVSREKKERFSLILESASTNQTSMYLCASSPRTVGPGELFFGEGSRLTVL.

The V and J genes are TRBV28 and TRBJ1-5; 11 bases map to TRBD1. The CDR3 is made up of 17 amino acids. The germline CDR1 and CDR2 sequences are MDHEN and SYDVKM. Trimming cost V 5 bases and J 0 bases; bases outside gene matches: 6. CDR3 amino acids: CASSAGTGGYSNQPQHF. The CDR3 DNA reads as TGTGCCAGCAGTGCCGGGACAGGGGGATATAGCAATCAGCCCCAGCATTTT.

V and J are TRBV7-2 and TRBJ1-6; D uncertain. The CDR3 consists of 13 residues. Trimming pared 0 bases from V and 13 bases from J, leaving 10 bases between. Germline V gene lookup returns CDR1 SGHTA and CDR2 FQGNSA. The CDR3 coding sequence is TGTGCCAGCAGCTTAGCGCTAAGATCTCCCCTCCACTTT. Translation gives CASSLALRSPLHF. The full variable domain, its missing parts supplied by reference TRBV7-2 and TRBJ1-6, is GAGVSQSPSNKVTEKGKDVELRCDPISGHTALYWYRQSLGQGLEFLIYFQGNSAPDKSGLPSDRFSAERTGGSVSTLTIQRTQQEDSAVYLCASSLALRSPLHFGNGTRLTVT.

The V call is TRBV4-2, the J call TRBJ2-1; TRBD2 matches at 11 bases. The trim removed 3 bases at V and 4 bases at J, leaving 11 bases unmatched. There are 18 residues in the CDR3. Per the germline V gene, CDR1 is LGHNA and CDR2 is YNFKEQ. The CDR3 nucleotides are TGTGCCAGCAGCCAGCGGGCCAGAGGGACTAGCGGTTACAATGAGCAGTTCTTC. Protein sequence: CASSQRARGTSGYNEQFF.

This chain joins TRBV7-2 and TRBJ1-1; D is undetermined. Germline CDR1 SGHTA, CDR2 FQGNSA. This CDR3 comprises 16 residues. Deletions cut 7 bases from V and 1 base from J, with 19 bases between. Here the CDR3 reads CASTRVSSPGNTEAFF. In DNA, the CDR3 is TGTGCCAGCACCCGAGTCAGTAGTCCGGGGAACACTGAAGCTTTCTTT.

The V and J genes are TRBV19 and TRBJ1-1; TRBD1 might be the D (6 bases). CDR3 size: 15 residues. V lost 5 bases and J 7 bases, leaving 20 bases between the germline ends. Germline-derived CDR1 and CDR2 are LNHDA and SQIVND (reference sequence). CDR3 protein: CASSDPSLGAGEAFF. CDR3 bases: TGTGCCAGTAGTGACCCCTCTCTGGGGGCCGGTGAAGCTTTCTTT. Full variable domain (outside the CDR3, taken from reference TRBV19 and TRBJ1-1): DGGITQSPKYLFRKEGQNVTLSCEQNLNHDAMYWYRQDPGQGLRLIYYSQIVNDFQKGDIAEGYSVSREKKESFPLTVTSAQKNPTAFYLCASSDPSLGAGEAFFGQGTRLTVV.

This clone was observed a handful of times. The CDR3 loop is CASSLGRTTRETQYF. In nucleotides, the CDR3 is TGTGCCAGCAGCTTAGGACGGACTACCCGGGAGACCCAGTACTTC. The chain links TRBV7-3 to TRBJ2-5; D perhaps matches TRBD2 (6 bases). Germline V CDR1 and CDR2: SGHTA, FQGTGA. The ends were cut back, 2 bases at V and 5 bases at J, with 15 bases in the middle. The CDR3 contains 15 residues.

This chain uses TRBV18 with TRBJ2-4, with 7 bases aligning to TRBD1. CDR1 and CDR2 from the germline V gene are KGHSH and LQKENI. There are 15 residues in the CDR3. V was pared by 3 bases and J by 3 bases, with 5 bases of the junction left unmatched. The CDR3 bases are TGTGCCAGCTCACCCACCGCAGGGGGCAAAAACATTCAGTACTTC. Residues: CASSPTAGGKNIQYF.